This T cell receptor (beta chain) was obtained from a study of Ad26.COV2.S vaccination and SARS-CoV-2 variants (dated by TCRdb to the early 2020s). In the study overall: Vaccine-arm donors were drawn from COV1001, a multicentre, randomized, double-blind, placebo-controlled phase I-IIa trial of Ad26.COV2.S in healthy adults. Ad26.COV2.S was given intramuscularly at 5x10^10 or 1x10^11 viral particles, as a single shot or as two shots 56 days apart. TCRbeta repertoire sequencing served as the tool for gauging how specific and how broad the SARS-CoV-2-reactive T cell receptors were following Ad26.COV2.S vaccination. A total of roughly 32 samples were included in the TCR-sequenced set, comprising roughly 19 Ad26.COV2.S vaccine recipients, 5 placebo recipients and 8 SARS-CoV-2 convalescent individuals. Trial participants were randomized into five groups of five: low-dose or high-dose Ad26.COV2.S given once or twice, or placebo on both occasions. Investigators did not know the trial group allocation while performing experiments and assessing outcomes.

Trimming removed 5 bases from V and 1 base from J, leaving 8 bases between the germline ends. The CDR3 runs 13 residues from the cysteine to the phenylalanine. Only the CDR3 region is kept as DNA, spanning 39 bases read in frame from base 1. The immunoSEQ Assay was the method used to sequence TCRbeta CDR3 regions. After extraction, genomic DNA underwent amplification by bias-controlled multiplex PCR, followed by high-throughput sequencing. Per the source publication's procedure: To quantify the absolute abundance of each unique TCRbeta CDR3 region, sequences were collapsed and filtered. T cell fraction was estimated by normalizing TCRbeta template counts to usable DNA, which was measured by amplifying reference genes present in all nucleated cells. Repertoire TCRs were annotated as SARS-CoV-2-specific when V gene, CDR3 amino acid sequence and J gene were exactly matched to a known reactive TCR set. The reference SARS-CoV-2 TCR set was obtained from MIRA and was filtered for enrichment in COVID-19-positive ImmuneCODE repertoires, whereby public or cross-reactive TCRs were removed. Using the MIRA antigens, annotated TCRs were further analysed by specific ORF or by position within an ORF. Breadth was defined as the number of annotated unique rearrangements divided by the total number of unique productive rearrangements, and depth was defined as the summed frequency of the annotated unique rearrangements. Two-sided Wilcoxon rank-sum tests were applied when comparing TCR breadth between groups. TCRdb stores this immuneACCESS table with in-frame sequences only. Part of the clones is absent; in the studies checked, under half of the shortfall reflects unresolved V genes, and no reason is known for the rest. V, J and clone size reflect that table, while D and trimming were determined from the DNA. The sample profile shows 350,000 to 450,000 clones; 70% to 90% of them were found once. 3% to 4% of the sample is in the top ten clones.

As to this clone: Its antigen remains unidentified. No much larger clone exists at a distance of one base, and base qualities are not known. Other DNA sequences of this sample code for an identical CDR3.

General study outcomes and caveats: Comparable non-spike TCR breadth was observed between vaccine and placebo recipients, consistent with only spike being contained in the vaccine. Compared with placebo recipients, Ad26.COV2.S recipients showed higher spike-specific TCR breadth (P = 0.0014). The study was not powered to compare responses between vaccine doses or regimens. After vaccination, substantial breadth of spike-specific CD8+ and CD4+ T cell responses was reported. The authors noted that the TCR breadth and depth analyses may have underestimated total T cell responses.

This specimen's treatment or condition label, interpreted: approximately 18 received Ad26.COV2.S at low or high dose, single or two shots; about 5 received placebo; per-sample allocation not given. For vaccine and placebo recipients, the sequenced repertoires came from samples collected on day 63 after the first injection. Between 29 July and 7 August 2020, Cohort 1b enrolled some 25 adults aged 18-55 years at one site in Boston, USA. As a vaccine, Ad26.COV2.S was a replication-incompetent adenovirus type 26 vector that expressed a prefusion-stabilized SARS-CoV-2 spike protein derived from the original Wuhan strain.

This TCR was sampled from a person between 18 and 65 years old who received the Ad26.COV2.S COVID-19 vaccine or a placebo. The rearranged segments are TRBV12-3 or TRBV12-4 and TRBJ2-5; possibly the D gene is TRBD2, per 6 matching bases. The specimen was peripheral blood, collected in a trial of Ad26.COV2.S vaccine versus placebo. The DNA reads as follows: TGTGCCAGCAGTCGGGACTTCCAAGAGACCCAGTACTTC. The encoded protein is CASSRDFQETQYF.